In its sample, the clone carrying this T cell receptor (beta chain) was seen once. This sample stems from a study of blood T cell repertoires in COVID-19. Clones were read by immunoSEQ multiplex PCR, and TCRdb kept only the in-frame ones, dropping some. The sample has about 180,000 clones, 75% to 90% seen once. CDR3 length: 16 amino acids. Germline values: CDR1 MNHEY, CDR2 SVGAGI. Germline trimming cut 4 bases from V and 7 bases from J; bases unmatched to any gene: 13. The receptor's source is an older woman with COVID-19, enrolled during active disease. Specimen: peripheral blood. The chain has TRBV6-5 and TRBJ2-7, with 10 bases fitting TRBD1. CDR3 protein: CASSSTGTGDFREQYF. The DNA for the CDR3 is TGTGCCAGCAGTTCTACCGGGACAGGGGACTTTCGGGAGCAGTACTTC.